The 28 T cell receptor beta chains below all came from one sample that was sequenced in a study of post-analysis software for immune sequencing data. Notes on the study in general: In patients, 4 to 6 TRBV segments were more frequent than in controls, with TRBV5-6, TRBV5-1 and TRBV20-1 among them.

Antigens of these TCRs are unknown. Tagging with unique molecular identifiers was a feature of the TCR beta cDNA libraries. TCRdb redid the calling of the PCR reads with MiXCR, one entry per CDR3 protein. In the table there are about 170,000 distinct CDR3 sequences, 30% of which are singletons. What was sequenced was blood. These receptors were obtained from a girl aged 5-17 years with multiple sclerosis.

This clonotype was seen more than once but under ten times. The chain carries TRBV5-1 and TRBJ2-3; 10 positions match TRBD2. The CDR3 runs 16 residues. After removal of 2 bases from V and 6 bases from J, the junction contained 9 bases not matched to a gene. From germline, CDR1 is SGHRS and CDR2 YFSETQ. The CDR3 bases are TGCGCCAGCAGCTTCCCCGGGCTAGCGGGAGTTGATACGCAGTATTTT. Amino acids: CASSFPGLAGVDTQYF.

The chain links TRBV3-1 to TRBJ2-1; D is unclear. Germline CDR1 reads LGHDT; CDR2 reads YNNKEL (reference sequence). Deletions cut 0 bases from V and 6 bases from J, with 12 bases between. The CDR3 length is 15 residues. The CDR3: CASSQDLVRSNEQFF. In DNA, the CDR3 is TGTGCCAGCAGCCAAGATCTTGTAAGGAGCAATGAGCAGTTCTTC.

This clonotype was observed once. A much more abundant neighbour one base away suggests this may be a read error. The V gene is TRBV4-1, the J gene TRBJ2-3; 7 bases line up with TRBD1. Germline loops: CDR1 MGHRA, CDR2 YSYEKL. V shed 4 bases, J shed 4 bases, and the junction held 8 bases outside the gene matches. This CDR3 is built from 15 residues. The CDR3 coding sequence is TGCGCCAGCAGCCGGCACACAGGGGTCCCAGATACGCAGTATTTT. Translation gives CASSRHTGVPDTQYF.

V gene TRBV11-3 combines with J gene TRBJ2-1; 10 bases are a match to TRBD2. Trimming took 0 bases from V and 8 from J; bases not matched to a gene: 19. Germline V gene lookup returns CDR1 SGHNT and CDR2 YENEEA. CDR3 length equals 20 residues. CDR3 coding DNA: TGTGCCAGCAGCTTAGAAAAGAGGGGGACTAGCGTCAAAATGGGCGATGAGCAGTTCTTC. Protein: CASSLEKRGTSVKMGDEQFF.

This clonotype was seen a few times. This chain links TRBV6-6 with TRBJ2-1, with D maybe TRBD1 (6 bases). Germline lookup yields CDR1 MNHNY and CDR2 SVGAGI (reference sequence). The CDR3 runs 15 residues. The V and J ends lost 4 bases and 7 bases respectively, with 17 bases between them. The DNA of the CDR3 is TGTGCCAGCAGTTCCTCGACAGGTCCGGGGAATGAGCAGTTCTTC. It is translated as CASSSSTGPGNEQFF.

This clonotype was observed at least ten times. V usage is TRBV19 and J usage is TRBJ2-7; 11 bases are a match to TRBD2. Germline-derived CDR1 and CDR2 are LNHDA and SQIVND (reference sequence). The CDR3 spans 16 residues. V lost 5 bases, J lost 4 bases, and 10 bases stayed unmatched. The CDR3 bases are TGTGCCAGTAGTCCAAGACTAGCGGGGACCCTTTACGAGCAGTACTTC. This codes for CASSPRLAGTLYEQYF.

This clonotype has just a few counts. In DNA, the CDR3 is TGTGCCAGCAGTTTCGGGGGGCATGGTCAGCCCCAGCATTTT. Residues: CASSFGGHGQPQHF. The J gene is TRBJ1-5, the V gene TRBV28; TRBD1 might be the D (6 bases). The V gene's germline CDR1 is MDHEN and CDR2 SYDVKM. This CDR3 has 14 residues. Trimming cost V 3 bases and J 6 bases, with 12 bases left between them.

Worth noting for this clonotype: Possible read error: a much larger clone is one base away. The gene calls are TRBV20-1 and TRBJ2-7; D unresolved. The CDR3 has 12 amino acids. The germline CDR1 and CDR2 sequences are DFQATT and SNEGSKA (reference sequence). The CDR3: CSAMASWAERYF. CDR3 in DNA: TGCAGTGCTATGGCAAGTTGGGCCGAGCGGTACTTC.

This clonotype occurred a few times. The CDR3 DNA sequence: TGCGCCAGCAGCCGAGTCGGGGGTTCGGATCAGCCCCAGCATTTT. Its protein is CASSRVGGSDQPQHF. This chain uses TRBV5-1 with TRBJ1-5, with TRBD1 as a possible D gene (5 bases). The V gene's germline CDR1 is SGHRS and CDR2 YFSETQ. The CDR3 is 15 amino acids. Trimming removed 4 bases at V and 5 bases at J, with 16 bases between.

This clonotype was seen repeatedly, ten times or more. This CDR3 reads CASSYNGGGTQYF. The CDR3 DNA is TGTGCCAGCAGTTATAACGGGGGGGGGACCCAGTACTTC. The gene calls are TRBV6-5 and TRBJ2-5, with TRBD2 matching 8 bases. Trimming took 3 bases from V and 7 from J; bases not matched to a gene: 4. CDR1 MNHEY and CDR2 SVGAGI come from the germline V gene. The CDR3 is 13 amino acids.

This clonotype was counted many times. This chain uses TRBV21-1 with TRBJ2-7. TRBV21-1 is a pseudogene. This CDR3 has 13 residues. In DNA form, the CDR3 reads TGTGCCAGCAGCAAAACGAACAGTAACGAGCAGTACTTC. Translating it yields CASSKTNSNEQYF.

This clonotype has more than one count but fewer than ten. The chain links TRBV30 to TRBJ2-5; unclear D gene. Germline V gene data show CDR1 as GTSNPN and CDR2 as SVGIG (reference sequence). With 3 bases removed from V and 4 bases from J, the gap between germline ends came to 6 bases. The CDR3 spans 11 residues. The CDR3: CAWSYSETQYF. The CDR3 nucleotides read TGTGCCTGGAGCTACTCAGAGACCCAGTACTTC.

This clonotype was observed many times. This chain connects TRBV27 to TRBJ1-2; D unresolved. V was clipped by 2 bases and J by 6 bases, with 10 bases between them. Germline CDR1 reads MNHEY; CDR2 reads SMNVEV (reference sequence). The CDR3 consists of 13 residues. CDR3 in DNA: TGTGCCAGCAGTTTACGGCAGACCAATGGCTACACCTTC. It encodes CASSLRQTNGYTF.

This clonotype has more than one count but fewer than ten. The gene calls are TRBV7-9 and TRBJ1-1, with 8 bases lining up with TRBD1. There are 16 residues in the CDR3. In germline, CDR1 is SEHNR, CDR2 FQNEAQ (reference sequence). Losses at the gene ends were 0 bases for V and 2 bases for J; bases not matched to a gene: 5. CDR3 in DNA: TGTGCCAGCAGCTTAGCCCCCGGACAGGGCAACACTGAAGCTTTCTTT. It specifies CASSLAPGQGNTEAFF.

This clonotype was detected ten times or more. The V call is TRBV18, the J call TRBJ2-5, with D maybe TRBD2 (5 bases). Germline CDR1 reads KGHSH; CDR2 reads LQKENI. The CDR3 loop spans 15 amino acids. Trimming took 2 bases from V and 1 from J, leaving 11 bases between them. The chain's CDR3 is CASSPGSGSQETQYF. CDR3 DNA: TGTGCCAGCTCACCAGGCAGCGGTTCCCAAGAGACCCAGTACTTC.

This clonotype was picked up one time. This may arise from a read error, as a much more abundant clone is one base away. The V gene is TRBV4-1, the J gene TRBJ2-1, with D possibly matching TRBD2 (6 bases). There are 15 residues in the CDR3. Per the germline V gene, CDR1 is MGHRA and CDR2 is YSYEKL. The germline V and J ends were trimmed by 6 bases and 0 bases, with 12 bases remaining between them. CDR3 nucleotides: TGCGCCAGCAGTACGGAGGGGAGCTCCTACAATGAGCAGTTCTTC. Protein sequence: CASSTEGSSYNEQFF.

Concerning this clonotype itself: A much bigger clone sits one base away, suggesting this may be a read error. V usage is TRBV7-6 and J usage is TRBJ2-3; perhaps D is TRBD1 or TRBD2 (5 bases each). Per the germline V gene, CDR1 is SGHVS and CDR2 is FNYEAQ. This CDR3 has 13 residues. Here the CDR3 reads CASGTLGTDTQDF. The CDR3 DNA reads as TGTGCCAGCGGGACCCTTGGCACAGATACGCAGGATTTT.

This clonotype has a count of ten or more. The rearrangement uses TRBV6-6 and TRBJ2-7; 8 bases align to TRBD2. This CDR3 comprises 15 residues. Germline CDR1 reads MNHNY; CDR2 reads SVGAGI (reference sequence). The J segment lost 6 bases and the V segment lost 0 bases, leaving 7 bases of the junction unmatched. CDR3 amino acids: CASSYSTSGRSEQYF. The CDR3 coding sequence is TGTGCCAGCAGTTACTCCACTAGCGGTCGATCCGAGCAGTACTTC.

Turning to this clonotype: A much larger clonotype is one base distant, so this may be a read error. The V gene is TRBV7-9, the J gene TRBJ1-2; D gene ambiguous. Germline assignment: CDR1 SEHNR and CDR2 FQNEAQ (reference sequence). The CDR3 totals 13 residues. Trimming pared 4 bases from V and 3 bases from J, leaving 9 bases between. CDR3 in DNA: TGTGCCAGCAGCTCCAAGCGGCACTATGGCTACACCTTC. Translation: CASSSKRHYGYTF.

This clonotype was counted a few times. The chain employs TRBV5-1 and TRBJ2-1; D possibly matches TRBD1 or TRBD2 (5 bases each). The CDR3 spans 14 residues. Trimming pared 0 bases from V and 8 bases from J, leaving 12 bases between. Germline values: CDR1 SGHRS, CDR2 YFSETQ. The DNA for the CDR3 is TGCGCCAGCAGCTTGGGAACTCTGGGGGATGAGCAGTTCTTC. It yields the protein CASSLGTLGDEQFF.

At least ten counts were recorded for this clonotype. The chain combines TRBV6-1 with TRBJ2-7, with TRBD1 matching 10 bases. This CDR3 comprises 13 residues. CDR1 MNHNS and CDR2 SASEGT come from the germline V gene. V gave up 4 bases and J gave up 7 bases; unmatched junction bases: 4. CDR3 residues: CASSGQGAREQYF. In nucleotides, the CDR3 is TGTGCCAGCAGTGGACAGGGGGCTCGGGAGCAGTACTTC.

As concerns this clonotype: This could be a read error, since a much larger clone is one nucleotide away. CDR3 sequence: CASRKMGLAGSYEQFF. DNA for the CDR3: TGTGCCAGCCGCAAAATGGGACTAGCGGGTTCCTACGAGCAGTTCTTC. The V call is TRBV7-8, the J call TRBJ2-1; 12 bases map to TRBD2. This CDR3 is built from 16 residues. The V gene's germline CDR1 is SGHVS and CDR2 FQNEAQ. V lost 8 bases to trimming and J lost 10 bases; unmatched junction nucleotides: 15.

The chain has TRBV10-3 and TRBJ1-1; D not resolved. Trimming removed 10 bases at V and 4 bases at J, with 13 bases between. The CDR3 has 12 residues. Germline CDR1 reads ENHRY; CDR2 reads SYGVKD. The CDR3 sequence is CASRDSGTEAFF. CDR3 bases: TGTGCCAGCCGGGATTCTGGCACTGAAGCTTTCTTT.

The chain couples TRBV10-3 to TRBJ2-1, with D uncertain. This CDR3 spans 12 amino acids. The V and J ends lost 7 bases and 8 bases respectively, with 12 bases between them. The germline gives CDR1 ENHRY, CDR2 SYGVKD. The CDR3 DNA reads as TGTGCCATCAAAGGTAGAACGGATGAGCAGTTCTTC. It translates to CAIKGRTDEQFF.

This clonotype has only a few counts. The chain links TRBV28 to TRBJ1-2; D unresolved. This CDR3 has 12 amino acids. Looked up from germline, CDR1 is MDHEN and CDR2 is SYDVKM. V shed 5 bases and J shed 4 bases, with 8 bases lying between them. Here the CDR3 reads CASSIYRYGYTF. CDR3 DNA sequence: TGTGCCAGCAGTATCTACCGCTATGGCTACACCTTC.

The V and J genes are TRBV5-5 and TRBJ2-5; D is possibly TRBD1 (5 bases). V lost 0 bases and J lost 4, with 13 bases in between. CDR1 and CDR2 from the germline V gene are SGHKS and YYEKEE (reference sequence). The length of the CDR3 is 15 residues. The CDR3 region is CASSLADSPRETQYF. Here the CDR3 DNA reads TGTGCCAGCAGCTTGGCTGACAGTCCAAGAGAGACCCAGTACTTC.

V and J are TRBV29-1 and TRBJ2-3, with 8 bases lining up with TRBD1. Germline V CDR1 and CDR2: SQVTM, ANQGSEA. Unmatched junction bases numbered 6, after V lost 1 base and J lost 6 bases. CDR3 length: 14 residues. As DNA, the CDR3 is TGCAGCGTTGAAGGGGGACAGGCGGCTGATACGCAGTATTTT. Its protein is CSVEGGQAADTQYF.

This clonotype has only a few counts. This chain joins TRBV12-3 or TRBV12-4 and TRBJ1-5, with 9 nucleotides matching TRBD1. V gave up 1 base and J gave up 9 bases; unmatched junction bases: 4. This CDR3 comprises 14 residues. The CDR3 DNA reads TGTGCCAGCAGTTTAGAGGGACAGGGAGCGCCCCAGCATTTT. Translation: CASSLEGQGAPQHF.